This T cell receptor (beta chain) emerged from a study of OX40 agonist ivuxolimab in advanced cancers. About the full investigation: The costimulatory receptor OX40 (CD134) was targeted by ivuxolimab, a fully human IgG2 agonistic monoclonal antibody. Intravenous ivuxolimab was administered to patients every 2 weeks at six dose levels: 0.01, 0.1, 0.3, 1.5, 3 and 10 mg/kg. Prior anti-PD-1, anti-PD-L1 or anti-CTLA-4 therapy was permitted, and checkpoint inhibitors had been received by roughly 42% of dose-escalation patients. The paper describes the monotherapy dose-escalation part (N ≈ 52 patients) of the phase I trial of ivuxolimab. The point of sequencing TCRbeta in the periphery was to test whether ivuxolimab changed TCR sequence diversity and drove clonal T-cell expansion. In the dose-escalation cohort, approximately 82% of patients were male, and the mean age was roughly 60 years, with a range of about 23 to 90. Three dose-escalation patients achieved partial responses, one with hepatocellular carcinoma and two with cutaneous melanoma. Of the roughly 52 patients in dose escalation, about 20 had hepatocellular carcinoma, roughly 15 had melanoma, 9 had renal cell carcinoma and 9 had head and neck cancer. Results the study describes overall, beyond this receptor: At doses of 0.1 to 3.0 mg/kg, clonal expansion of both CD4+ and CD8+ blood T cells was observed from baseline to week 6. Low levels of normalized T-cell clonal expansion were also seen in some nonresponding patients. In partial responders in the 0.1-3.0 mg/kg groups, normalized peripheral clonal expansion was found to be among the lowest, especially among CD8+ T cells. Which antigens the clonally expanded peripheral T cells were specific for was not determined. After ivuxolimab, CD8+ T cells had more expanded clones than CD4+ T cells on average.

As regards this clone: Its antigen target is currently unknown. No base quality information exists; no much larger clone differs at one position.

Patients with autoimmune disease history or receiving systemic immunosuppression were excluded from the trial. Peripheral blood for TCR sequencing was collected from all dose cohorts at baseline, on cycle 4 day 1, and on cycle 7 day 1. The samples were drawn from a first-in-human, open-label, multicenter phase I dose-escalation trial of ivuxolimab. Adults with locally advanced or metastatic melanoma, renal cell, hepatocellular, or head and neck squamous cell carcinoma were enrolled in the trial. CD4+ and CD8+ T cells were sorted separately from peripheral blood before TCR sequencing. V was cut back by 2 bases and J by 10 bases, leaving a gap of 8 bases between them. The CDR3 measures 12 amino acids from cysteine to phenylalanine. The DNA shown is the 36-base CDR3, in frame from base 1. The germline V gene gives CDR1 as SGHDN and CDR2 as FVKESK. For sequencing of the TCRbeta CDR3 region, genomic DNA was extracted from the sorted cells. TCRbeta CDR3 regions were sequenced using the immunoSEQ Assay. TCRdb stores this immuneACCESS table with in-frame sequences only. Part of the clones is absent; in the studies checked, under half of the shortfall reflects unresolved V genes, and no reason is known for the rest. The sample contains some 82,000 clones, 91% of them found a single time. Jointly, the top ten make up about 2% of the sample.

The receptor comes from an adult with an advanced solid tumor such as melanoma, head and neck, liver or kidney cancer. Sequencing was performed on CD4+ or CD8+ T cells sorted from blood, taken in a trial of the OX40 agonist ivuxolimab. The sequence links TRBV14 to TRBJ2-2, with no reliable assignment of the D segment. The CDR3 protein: CASSQTRVELFF. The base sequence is TGTGCCAGCAGCCAAACAAGGGTGGAGCTGTTTTTT.